This T cell receptor beta chain emerged from a study of chemoradiotherapy in HPV16-positive cancers. Findings of the study overall: HPV-specific T cells were functionally defined from only a couple of HPV16-positive patients. HPV-responsive T-cell expansion during chemoradiotherapy was linked to improved recurrence-free survival in HPV16-positive patients. Non-HPV-specific T cells did not expand in tumors during treatment, whereas candidate HPV-specific clones and E7-related motifs did.

Libraries were prepared by immunoSEQ multiplex PCR; TCRdb keeps only in-frame clonotypes and omits some of them. This sample yields about 39,000 clones, of which more than 75% are seen a single time; under 5.5% belongs to the top ten. This clone was seen a handful of times. As yet, its antigen is unknown. Over chemoradiotherapy, repertoires were sampled more than once. Per the germline V gene, CDR1 is SQVTM and CDR2 is ANQGSEA. Trimming stripped 4 bases from V and 8 bases from J, with 13 bases between. This CDR3 comprises 12 residues. The starting material was blood, obtained from a patient who underwent chemoradiotherapy. This clonotype was obtained from a human donor with HPV-associated anogenital cancer. This rearrangement joins TRBV29-1 to TRBJ2-3; D is ambiguous. DNA of the CDR3: TGCAGCGTTGCCCCCTCACGAGGTACGCAGTATTTT. Amino acids: CSVAPSRGTQYF.